The clone carrying this T cell receptor beta chain was recorded once. Original processing notes: Quantification of nucleated cells was approximated via reference gene primer amplification. The assay was immunoSEQ multiplex PCR, and TCRdb's table has in-frame clones only and misses some. V, J and clone size derive from that table, while D and trimming were established from the DNA sequence. Of around 700,000 clones listed, over 80% are singletons. This entry comes from a study of blood T cell repertoires in COVID-19. At the level of the study: Sources were T cells, B-cell-depleted T cells, or PBMCs; the material itself was cDNA or gDNA.

CDR1 is SGHVS, CDR2 FQNEAQ, per germline. V trimming: 4 bases; J trimming: 0 bases; junction bases outside the gene matches: 3. This CDR3 contains 15 residues. V and J are TRBV7-8 and TRBJ2-7; 10 nucleotides match TRBD1. The sequenced sample consisted of peripheral blood. The sequence was collected from a woman aged 18-30 years with acute or convalescent COVID-19. CDR3 bases: TGTGCCAGCAGCTCCCGGACAGGGGGCTCCTACGAGCAGTACTTC. Encoded protein: CASSSRTGGSYEQYF.